This TCR beta chain originates from a study of cytomegalovirus exposure and HLA in healthy donors. In the study overall: Early released data had about 85 million unique TCRs, all coming from HLA-typed donors.

At sampling all donors were nominally healthy, likely with unrecorded immune exposures. This clone was counted once. Its target is unknown. Unmatched junction bases numbered 8, after V lost 5 bases and J lost 7 bases. The CDR3 is 14 residues long. Germline values: CDR1 SGHTA, CDR2 FQGNSA. PCR was performed using 60 Vbeta and 13 Jbeta primers. Sequenced by immunoSEQ multiplex PCR; TCRdb stores in-frame clones only, minus some. The sample carries about 180,000 clones, about four fifths recorded once. Study findings and constraints: Differences between HLA loci emerged in a later analysis of TCR association rates, with DRB1 most and HLA-C fewest. Follow-up analysis later connected one missense variant in DCLRE1C with trimming of TCR beta V- and J-genes.

The specimen sequenced was PBMCs. The rearrangement uses TRBV7-2 and TRBJ1-2; 9 nucleotides line up with TRBD1. The sequence was obtained from a woman in her thirties in good health and CMV-seronegative. The CDR3 protein is CASSPGTGILGYTF. CDR3 nucleotides: TGTGCCAGCAGCCCAGGGACAGGGATTCTTGGCTACACCTTC.